Ten or more counts support the clone carrying this TCR beta chain. What it binds is unknown. Trimming removed 5 bases from V and 3 bases from J, with 8 bases in between. This CDR3 is built from 12 residues. This entry is derived from a study of T-cell reconstitution after alpha-beta-depleted transplantation in children. The study, taken as a whole, reports: Recipient T cells and thymic progenitors that survived were the source of the high TCRbeta diversity seen at day 60 in some patients. Several hundred expanded graft clones reportedly gave rise to the alpha-beta T cells present about two months after transplant. It was newly produced T cells that mostly accounted for T-cell counts and diversity one year after transplant.

The TCRbeta library incorporated unique molecular identifiers. MiXCR, run by TCRdb on the PCR reads, gives a single entry per CDR3 protein. Counted here are 29,000 or so distinct CDR3 sequences, roughly 6% occurring once; the ten biggest clones make up 5.5% to 8%. The chain combines TRBV12-3 or TRBV12-4 with TRBJ2-7; D is uncertain. The receptor was isolated from a male patient between 5 and 17 years old who had a stem cell transplant for acute myeloid leukemia, so the T cells may come from the graft donor. This specimen consisted of PBMCs, mostly from graft donor cells, obtained 180 days after TCRalphabeta/CD19-depleted stem cell transplant. The CDR3 nucleotides read TGTGCCAGCAGTGTGGACGGCTACGAGCAGTACTTC. Its protein product is CASSVDGYEQYF.